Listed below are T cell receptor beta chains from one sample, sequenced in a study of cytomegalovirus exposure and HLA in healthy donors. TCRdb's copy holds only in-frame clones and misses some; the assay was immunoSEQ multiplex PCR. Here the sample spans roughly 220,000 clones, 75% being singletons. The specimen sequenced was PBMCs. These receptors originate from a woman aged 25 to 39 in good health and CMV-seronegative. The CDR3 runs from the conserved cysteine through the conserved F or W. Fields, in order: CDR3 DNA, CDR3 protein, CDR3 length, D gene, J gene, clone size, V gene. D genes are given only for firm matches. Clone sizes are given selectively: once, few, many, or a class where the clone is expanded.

CDR3 DNA: TGTGCCAGCAGCTTGTCGGTGCGATCGGGTGAGCAGTTCTTC
CDR3 protein: CASSLSVRSGEQFF
CDR3 length: 14
D gene: .
J gene: TRBJ2-1
clone size: .
V gene: TRBV13

CDR3 DNA: TGTGCCAGCAGCCCCGAGCGGGGCCTCTACAATGAGCAGTTCTTC
CDR3 protein: CASSPERGLYNEQFF
CDR3 length: 15
D gene: TRBD2
J gene: TRBJ2-1
clone size: few
V gene: TRBV7-9

CDR3 DNA: TGTGCCAGCAGCCGCGCGGGCCCTCCAGACTACGAGCAGTACTTC
CDR3 protein: CASSRAGPPDYEQYF
CDR3 length: 15
D gene: .
J gene: TRBJ2-7
clone size: .
V gene: TRBV7-6

CDR3 DNA: TGTGCCAGCAGTGGGACCGGGGTCGCACACACTGAAGCTTTCTTT
CDR3 protein: CASSGTGVAHTEAFF
CDR3 length: 15
D gene: .
J gene: TRBJ1-1
clone size: .
V gene: TRBV6-1

CDR3 DNA: TGTGCCAGCAGCTTGAGTCAGGGTTTTGACCAGTACTTC
CDR3 protein: CASSLSQGFDQYF
CDR3 length: 13
D gene: .
J gene: TRBJ2-5
clone size: few
V gene: TRBV5-5

CDR3 DNA: TGTGCCAGCAGCGCGGTGGTACTCTCCTACAATGAGCAGTTCTTC
CDR3 protein: CASSAVVLSYNEQFF
CDR3 length: 15
D gene: .
J gene: TRBJ2-1
clone size: .
V gene: TRBV7-2

CDR3 DNA: TGTGCCAGCAGCGTAGTTGGTACAGTGACAGATACGCAGTATTTT
CDR3 protein: CASSVVGTVTDTQYF
CDR3 length: 15
D gene: .
J gene: TRBJ2-3
clone size: once
V gene: TRBV9

CDR3 DNA: TGTGCCAGTAGCCCCGGGACAGGGGTTCCTTCTGGGGCCAACGTCCTGACTTTC
CDR3 protein: CASSPGTGVPSGANVLTF
CDR3 length: 18
D gene: TRBD1
J gene: TRBJ2-6
clone size: .
V gene: TRBV19

CDR3 DNA: TGTGCCTGGAGTACAGGGACTGAAGCTTTCTTT
CDR3 protein: CAWSTGTEAFF
CDR3 length: 11
D gene: .
J gene: TRBJ1-1
clone size: .
V gene: TRBV30

CDR3 DNA: TGTGCCCTTAAGAGTAGCGGCACCGGGGAGCTGTTTTTT
CDR3 protein: CALKSSGTGELFF
CDR3 length: 13
D gene: .
J gene: TRBJ2-2
clone size: .
V gene: TRBV2

CDR3 DNA: TGTGCCAGCAGTGAATATGGAGTCGGGAATACGCAGTATTTT
CDR3 protein: CASSEYGVGNTQYF
CDR3 length: 14
D gene: .
J gene: TRBJ2-3
clone size: .
V gene: TRBV25-1

CDR3 DNA: TGTGCCACCGCGTTCCTCGGTGGTGGGACCCAGTACTTC
CDR3 protein: CATAFLGGGTQYF
CDR3 length: 13
D gene: .
J gene: TRBJ2-5
clone size: few
V gene: TRBV6-1

CDR3 DNA: TGTGCCAGCAGCCTGAACAGGGGAGATGAGCAGTTCTTC
CDR3 protein: CASSLNRGDEQFF
CDR3 length: 13
D gene: TRBD1
J gene: TRBJ2-1
clone size: .
V gene: TRBV5-6

CDR3 DNA: TGTGCCAGCAGCCTTGGGACAGGCGGGGAGACCCAGTACTTC
CDR3 protein: CASSLGTGGETQYF
CDR3 length: 14
D gene: TRBD1
J gene: TRBJ2-5
clone size: .
V gene: TRBV9

CDR3 DNA: TGTGCCAGCAGTTTGGACAGGTACAATGAGCAGTTCTTC
CDR3 protein: CASSLDRYNEQFF
CDR3 length: 13
D gene: TRBD1
J gene: TRBJ2-1
clone size: .
V gene: TRBV27

CDR3 DNA: TGTGCCAGTAGTATAGCTGCCACGGGGGGCAACGAGCAGTACTTC
CDR3 protein: CASSIAATGGNEQYF
CDR3 length: 15
D gene: .
J gene: TRBJ2-7
clone size: .
V gene: TRBV19

CDR3 DNA: TGTGCCAGCAGCCAAGGACTCCTGAGCTACAATGAGCAGTTCTTC
CDR3 protein: CASSQGLLSYNEQFF
CDR3 length: 15
D gene: .
J gene: TRBJ2-1
clone size: few
V gene: TRBV5-5

CDR3 DNA: TGTGCCAGCAGTGAACGGAGGGTCACTGAAGCTTTCTTT
CDR3 protein: CASSERRVTEAFF
CDR3 length: 13
D gene: .
J gene: TRBJ1-1
clone size: few
V gene: TRBV6-5

CDR3 DNA: TGTGCCAGCAGACCCAAACAGGGCGGCAATCAGCCCCAGCATTTT
CDR3 protein: CASRPKQGGNQPQHF
CDR3 length: 15
D gene: .
J gene: TRBJ1-5
clone size: .
V gene: TRBV6-6

CDR3 DNA: TGTGCCAGCAGTGGCCCGGGGGGCGGTGGCTACACCTTC
CDR3 protein: CASSGPGGGGYTF
CDR3 length: 13
D gene: .
J gene: TRBJ1-2
clone size: few
V gene: TRBV6-6

CDR3 DNA: TGTGCCATCAGTCCCCAGGGGGACACTAATGAAAAACTGTTTTTT
CDR3 protein: CAISPQGDTNEKLFF
CDR3 length: 15
D gene: TRBD1
J gene: TRBJ1-4
clone size: .
V gene: TRBV10-3

CDR3 DNA: TGTGCCAGCAGTTTGTCAGGCTATTATCAGCCCCAGCATTTT
CDR3 protein: CASSLSGYYQPQHF
CDR3 length: 14
D gene: .
J gene: TRBJ1-5
clone size: .
V gene: TRBV28

CDR3 DNA: TGCAGCGTTGATCCCGGCACTGAAGCTTTCTTT
CDR3 protein: CSVDPGTEAFF
CDR3 length: 11
D gene: .
J gene: TRBJ1-1
clone size: .
V gene: TRBV29-1

CDR3 DNA: TGCGCCAGCAGCCGACAGGACAGGCAAAATCAGCCCCAGCATTTT
CDR3 protein: CASSRQDRQNQPQHF
CDR3 length: 15
D gene: TRBD1
J gene: TRBJ1-5
clone size: few
V gene: TRBV4-1

CDR3 DNA: TGTGCCACCAGCAGAGAAATGCGCAGGGTTGTAGCTGGGGCCAACGTCCTGACTTTC
CDR3 protein: CATSREMRRVVAGANVLTF
CDR3 length: 19
D gene: .
J gene: TRBJ2-6
clone size: .
V gene: TRBV15

CDR3 DNA: TGTGCCAGCAGCCTTTCCGGGGAGCTGTTTTTT
CDR3 protein: CASSLSGELFF
CDR3 length: 11
D gene: .
J gene: TRBJ2-2
clone size: .
V gene: TRBV7-9

CDR3 DNA: TGTGCCAGCGGGGAGCCCAGGCTTCTGGGTGAAAAACTGTTTTTT
CDR3 protein: CASGEPRLLGEKLFF
CDR3 length: 15
D gene: .
J gene: TRBJ1-4
clone size: .
V gene: TRBV6-5

CDR3 DNA: TGCGCCAGCAGCCCCGGGAGGATGAACACTGAAGCTTTCTTT
CDR3 protein: CASSPGRMNTEAFF
CDR3 length: 14
D gene: .
J gene: TRBJ1-1
clone size: .
V gene: TRBV5-1

CDR3 DNA: TGCGCCAGCAGCCAAGATAAAAACAGTAACTATGGCTACACCTTC
CDR3 protein: CASSQDKNSNYGYTF
CDR3 length: 15
D gene: .
J gene: TRBJ1-2
clone size: .
V gene: TRBV4-1

CDR3 DNA: TGTGCCATCAGTGGTAGCGGGAGAGGGAACACCGGGGAGCTGTTTTTT
CDR3 protein: CAISGSGRGNTGELFF
CDR3 length: 16
D gene: TRBD2
J gene: TRBJ2-2
clone size: .
V gene: TRBV10-3

CDR3 DNA: TGTGCCACCAGGCGGGGGATCGGGGAGACCCAGTACTTC
CDR3 protein: CATRRGIGETQYF
CDR3 length: 13
D gene: TRBD2
J gene: TRBJ2-5
clone size: .
V gene: TRBV15

CDR3 DNA: TGTGCCAGCTCACCCCAGGGGGAGACCCAGTACTTC
CDR3 protein: CASSPQGETQYF
CDR3 length: 12
D gene: .
J gene: TRBJ2-5
clone size: .
V gene: TRBV18

CDR3 DNA: TGTGCCAGCAGCTCGGGACAGGGGGCAACTAATGAAAAACTGTTTTTT
CDR3 protein: CASSSGQGATNEKLFF
CDR3 length: 16
D gene: TRBD1
J gene: TRBJ1-4
clone size: .
V gene: TRBV11-1

CDR3 DNA: TGTGCCAGTAGTAACTTTCAGGCCAACTATGGCTACACCTTC
CDR3 protein: CASSNFQANYGYTF
CDR3 length: 14
D gene: .
J gene: TRBJ1-2
clone size: .
V gene: TRBV19

CDR3 DNA: TGCAGCGCGTCCCGGGACTATGGCTACACCTTC
CDR3 protein: CSASRDYGYTF
CDR3 length: 11
D gene: .
J gene: TRBJ1-2
clone size: .
V gene: TRBV29-1